Listed here are 32 T cell receptor beta chains from one sample, sequenced in a study of T cells in tumors after PD-1 blockade. Sequencing used immunoSEQ multiplex PCR; TCRdb keeps in-frame clones, though not all of them. The table shows thousands of clones, with approximately 56% occurring only once. Sequencing was performed on tumor tissue, taken after anti-PD-1 treatment. The source is a human donor with cutaneous squamous cell carcinoma.

The rearrangement links TRBV5-6 to TRBJ2-5, with 9 positions matching TRBD2. The CDR3 consists of 16 residues. Germline V CDR1 and CDR2: SGHDT, YYEEEE. V shed 3 bases and J 0 bases; nucleotides not matched to a gene: 6. CDR3 loop: CASSWSGGSHQETQYF. The CDR3 region has the DNA TGTGCCAGCAGCTGGAGCGGGGGGTCCCACCAAGAGACCCAGTACTTC.

This clone is categorized as medium-sized. J is TRBJ1-3 and V is TRBV5-4; TRBD1 might be the D (5 bases). Germline CDR1 and CDR2: SGHNT and YYREEE (reference sequence). V lost 4 bases and J lost 4, with 18 bases in between. The CDR3 contains 16 residues. DNA for the CDR3: TGTGCCAGCAGCCCTGCCTGGGGGGTAGGCGGAAACACCATATATTTT. It codes for CASSPAWGVGGNTIYF.

This clone was counted between two and nine times. The rearrangement links TRBV20-1 to TRBJ2-7; D unclear. The CDR3 is 10 residues long. The germline gives CDR1 DFQATT, CDR2 SNEGSKA (reference sequence). V was clipped by 6 bases and J by 5 bases, with 8 bases between them. For the CDR3, the DNA is TGCAGTGCCCTACGAAACGAGCAGTACTTC. It codes for CSALRNEQYF.

This clone was detected only a few times. V is TRBV2 and J is TRBJ1-6; D ambiguous. The germline gives CDR1 SNHLY, CDR2 FYNNEI. The V end lost 6 bases, the J end lost 7 bases, and 7 bases lay between the germline ends. The CDR3 loop spans 12 amino acids. In DNA form, the CDR3 reads TGTGCCAGCAGCTCAGAGAATTCACCCCTCCACTTT. Protein sequence: CASSSENSPLHF.

V usage is TRBV19 and J usage is TRBJ2-2; 11 bases align to TRBD1. After removal of 6 bases from V and 7 bases from J, the junction contained 4 bases not matched to a gene. Germline CDR1 and CDR2: LNHDA and SQIVND (reference sequence). The CDR3 runs to 14 residues. As DNA, the CDR3 is TGTGCCAGTAGCAGGACAGGGGGCGGCGGGGAGCTGTTTTTT. This encodes CASSRTGGGGELFF.

The chain carries TRBV28 and TRBJ2-7; 7 bases are shared with TRBD1. Germline-derived CDR1 and CDR2 are MDHEN and SYDVKM. The CDR3 spans 15 residues. Germline trimming cut 5 bases from V and 4 bases from J; bases unmatched to any gene: 11. Here the CDR3 DNA reads TGTGCCAGCAGTCCCGAGGGGGCAGGGTCGTACGAGCAGTACTTC. Protein sequence: CASSPEGAGSYEQYF.

The chain joins TRBV24-1 to TRBJ2-3; D is tentatively TRBD1 or TRBD2 (6 bases each). This CDR3 region has 18 residues. V lost 5 bases and J lost 0, with 20 bases in between. Germline CDR1 KGHDR, CDR2 SFDVKD. The CDR3 nucleotides read TGTGCCACCAGTGGAGGGGGGACGGGAATCGCTAGCACAGATACGCAGTATTTT. Translated: CATSGGGTGIASTDTQYF.

This clone was counted only a few times. The chain couples TRBV4-1 to TRBJ2-1; D remains unclear. CDR3 length: 13 residues. V dropped 0 bases and J dropped 4 bases, with 4 bases sitting between them. Germline CDR1 and CDR2: MGHRA and YSYEKL. The CDR3 loop reads CASSQDPYNEQFF. For the CDR3, the DNA is TGCGCCAGCAGCCAAGACCCTTACAATGAGCAGTTCTTC.

The chain joins TRBV2 to TRBJ1-6; the D gene is possibly TRBD1 (5 bases). Germline CDR1 is SNHLY and CDR2 is FYNNEI. The CDR3 is made up of 14 amino acids. V was cut by 6 bases and J by 5 bases, with 11 bases left in between. Written as DNA, the CDR3 is TGTGCCAGCAGGCTGACAGTAGATAATTCACCCCTCCACTTT. Residues: CASRLTVDNSPLHF.

This clone was recorded once. V usage is TRBV10-3 and J usage is TRBJ2-5, with D uncertain. In germline, CDR1 is ENHRY, CDR2 SYGVKD. CDR3 size: 12 residues. V gave up 0 bases and J gave up 6 bases, with 5 bases separating them. The CDR3: CAISESKQTQYF. CDR3 bases: TGTGCCATCAGTGAGTCGAAACAGACCCAGTACTTC.

The table lists this clone with a few counts. The chain couples TRBV3-1 (or the pseudogene TRBV3-2) to TRBJ2-3; D remains unclear. Germline CDR1 and CDR2: LGHDT and YNNKEL (reference sequence). The CDR3 sequence is 14 residues long. Between the trimmed V and J ends, which lost 4 bases and 1 base, there was a span of 9 bases. The CDR3 sequence is CASSRSAGTDTQYF. CDR3 coding DNA: TGTGCCAGCAGCCGCTCGGCGGGCACAGATACGCAGTATTTT.

The CDR3 bases are TGCGCCAGCAGTCTGGGCGCAGATACGCAGTATTTT. Amino acids: CASSLGADTQYF. The rearrangement joins TRBV10-2 to TRBJ2-3, with D unresolved. The germline CDR1 and CDR2 sequences are WSHSY and SAAADI. V was cut by 5 bases and J by 4 bases, with 7 bases left in between. This CDR3 has 12 amino acids.

Only one count was recorded for this clone. The chain employs TRBV20-1 and TRBJ2-3; no firm D call. Germline V gives CDR1 DFQATT, CDR2 SNEGSKA (reference sequence). This CDR3 comprises 14 residues. V lost 3 bases to trimming and J lost 0 bases, with 10 bases between them. The CDR3 protein is CSASGSTSTDTQYF. CDR3 sequence (DNA): TGCAGTGCTAGTGGGTCTACTAGCACAGATACGCAGTATTTT.

This clone has just a few counts. The chain joins TRBV19 to TRBJ1-5, with D possibly matching TRBD1 (6 bases). The germline V gene has CDR1 LNHDA and CDR2 SQIVND (reference sequence). Trimming pared 5 bases from V and 7 bases from J, leaving 12 bases between. This CDR3 region has 13 residues. The CDR3 sequence is CASSVQGGQPQHF. DNA of the CDR3: TGTGCCAGTAGTGTACAGGGCGGGCAGCCCCAGCATTTT.

The chain couples TRBV19 to TRBJ1-2; 7 bases agree with TRBD1. Germline CDR1 LNHDA, CDR2 SQIVND (reference sequence). The CDR3 has 16 amino acids. After removal of 6 bases from V and 6 bases from J, the junction contained 16 bases not matched to a gene. In DNA, the CDR3 is TGTGCCAGTAGATGGTACCGGGACAGATTACGGCATGGCTACACCTTC. Its protein is CASRWYRDRLRHGYTF. Full variable domain (outside the CDR3, taken from reference TRBV19 and TRBJ1-2): DGGITQSPKYLFRKEGQNVTLSCEQNLNHDAMYWYRQDPGQGLRLIYYSQIVNDFQKGDIAEGYSVSREKKESFPLTVTSAQKNPTAFYLCASRWYRDRLRHGYTFGSGTRLTVV.

This clone was seen a few times. V is TRBV28 and J is TRBJ2-2; TRBD2 aligns across 9 bases. This CDR3 comprises 14 residues. Germline V gives CDR1 MDHEN, CDR2 SYDVKM. The J segment lost 5 bases and the V segment lost 7 bases, leaving 5 bases of the junction unmatched. The CDR3 nucleotides are TGTGCCAGCAAGAATAGCGGGGGAACCGGGGAGCTGTTTTTT. It specifies CASKNSGGTGELFF.

This clone was observed a few times. The chain couples TRBV2 to TRBJ2-5, with 8 bases matching TRBD2. CDR1 is SNHLY, CDR2 FYNNEI, per germline. The CDR3 covers 16 residues. Germline trimming cut 4 bases from V and 5 bases from J; bases unmatched to any gene: 12. The CDR3 here is CASSGLGLDISETQYF. For the CDR3, the DNA is TGTGCCAGCAGTGGATTGGGACTAGACATTTCCGAGACCCAGTACTTC.

This clone is termed medium-sized. The genes are TRBV12-3 or TRBV12-4 and TRBJ1-5, with D possibly TRBD1 on 5 matching bases. Trimming took 3 bases from V and 6 from J, leaving 9 bases between them. This CDR3 has 13 amino acids. CDR3 nucleotide sequence: TGTGCCAGCAGTTTTGGGGGGACTCAGCCCCAGCATTTT. It is translated as CASSFGGTQPQHF.

This chain joins TRBV3-1 (or the pseudogene TRBV3-2) and TRBJ1-2; D unclear. This CDR3 has 13 amino acids. Germline V gene data show CDR1 as LGHDT and CDR2 as YNNKEL (reference sequence). Trimming left V 3 bases short and J 2 bases short, with 7 bases between. The CDR3: CASSQAQNYGYTF. In nucleotides, the CDR3 is TGTGCCAGCAGCCAGGCACAGAACTATGGCTACACCTTC.

The V and J genes are TRBV6-5 and TRBJ2-7; 7 bases agree with TRBD2. This CDR3 comprises 15 residues. Germline V gene data show CDR1 as MNHEY and CDR2 as SVGAGI. J gave up 5 bases and V 6 bases, and 13 bases lay outside the gene matches. The CDR3 DNA is TGTGCCAGCAGCAAAAGGTGGACTAGATCCAACGAGCAGTACTTC. It translates to CASSKRWTRSNEQYF.

The CDR3 coding sequence is TGTGCCAGCAGTGAAGATGGGGGGATAACTGAAGCTTTCTTT. Translation: CASSEDGGITEAFF. The chain links TRBV2 to TRBJ1-1, with D tentatively TRBD1 (5 bases). Germline V gene lookup returns CDR1 SNHLY and CDR2 FYNNEI. V was pared by 1 base and J by 5 bases, with 11 bases between. The CDR3 has 14 amino acids.

The chain carries TRBV7-9 and TRBJ1-1; D is perhaps TRBD1 (5 bases). Trimming took off 5 bases at V and 1 base at J, with 8 bases between the two ends. This CDR3 comprises 13 residues. Germline V gene data show CDR1 as SEHNR and CDR2 as FQNEAQ (reference sequence). CDR3 amino acids: CASSQGWNTEAFF. The CDR3 nucleotides read TGTGCCAGCAGCCAGGGTTGGAACACTGAAGCTTTCTTT.

The chain joins TRBV12-3 or TRBV12-4 to TRBJ1-5; tentatively, D is TRBD1 (5 bases). The V and J ends lost 5 bases and 3 bases respectively, with 8 bases between them. The length of the CDR3 is 13 residues. CDR3 protein: CASSLGLNQPQHF. For the CDR3, the DNA is TGTGCCAGCAGTCTGGGGCTCAATCAGCCCCAGCATTTT.

The rearrangement links TRBV11-2 to TRBJ1-4, with 8 bases that match TRBD1. Trimming removed 2 bases from V and 4 bases from J; junction bases left unmatched: 3. CDR3 length: 15 amino acids. Germline CDR1 and CDR2: SGHAT and FQNNGV. The CDR3 DNA follows: TGTGCCAGCAGCTTACAGGGGGCGGTTAATGAAAAACTGTTTTTT. This sequence encodes CASSLQGAVNEKLFF.

The genes are TRBV12-5 and TRBJ2-5; 8 positions match TRBD2. The CDR3 is made up of 13 amino acids. Germline assignment: CDR1 LGHNT and CDR2 FRNRAP. V trimming: 6 bases; J trimming: 5 bases; junction bases outside the gene matches: 5. CDR3: CASGWTSLETQYF. The CDR3 DNA reads TGTGCTAGTGGATGGACTAGCTTGGAGACCCAGTACTTC.

The gene calls are TRBV9 and TRBJ2-7; TRBD1 or TRBD2 may be the D gene (5 bases each). With 6 bases removed from V and 0 bases from J, the gap between germline ends came to 10 bases. Germline CDR1 and CDR2: SGDLS and YYNGEE. The CDR3 contains 13 residues. The CDR3 nucleotides read TGTGCCAGCACCGGGGCCCTCTCCTACGAGCAGTACTTC. It codes for CASTGALSYEQYF.

This clone has just a few counts. An end of the junction does not agree with germline; a read error may underlie this. The chain carries TRBV15 and TRBJ1-4; D is unclear. Germline V gene lookup returns CDR1 LNHNV and CDR2 YYDKDF (reference sequence). The CDR3 has 12 residues. CDR3 coding DNA: TGTGCCACCAGGAGAGCGCCGGGAAAACTGTTTTTT. It translates to CATRRAPGKLFF.

This chain links TRBV2 with TRBJ2-6; the match to TRBD1 covers 9 bases. There are 16 residues in the CDR3. CDR1 and CDR2 from the germline V gene are SNHLY and FYNNEI. V shed 8 bases, J shed 3 bases, and the junction held 8 bases outside the gene matches. The CDR3 region is CASGRTGAFGANVLTF. In DNA, the CDR3 is TGTGCCAGCGGGCGGACAGGGGCTTTTGGGGCCAACGTCCTGACTTTC.

This clone was counted between two and nine times. The V gene is TRBV4-1, the J gene TRBJ1-3, with D possibly being TRBD1 (5 bases). The ends were cut back, 1 base at V and 2 bases at J, with 9 bases in the middle. Germline lookup yields CDR1 MGHRA and CDR2 YSYEKL. The CDR3 totals 15 residues. CDR3 DNA sequence: TGCGCCAGCAGCCAAGTGGTCAGGGCTGGAAACACCATATATTTT. As protein: CASSQVVRAGNTIYF.

V gene TRBV10-3 combines with J gene TRBJ2-7, with a possible D match to TRBD2 (6 bases). Germline V gives CDR1 ENHRY, CDR2 SYGVKD. Trimming cost V 11 bases and J 3 bases, with 14 bases left between them. The CDR3 extends over 12 amino acids. CDR3 in DNA: TGTGCCTCCCGCGGGAACAGCTACGAGCAGTACTTC. Its translation: CASRGNSYEQYF.

V gene TRBV23-1 combines with J gene TRBJ1-1; 9 nucleotides align to TRBD1. TRBV23-1 falls under the ORF class, with uncertain function. V gave up 0 bases and J gave up 1 base; unmatched junction bases: 0. The CDR3 has 15 residues. For the CDR3, the DNA is TGCGCCAGCAGTCAATCGGACAGGGGGAACACTGAAGCTTTCTTT. Its translation: CASSQSDRGNTEAFF.

V gene TRBV12-3 or TRBV12-4 combines with J gene TRBJ1-1; TRBD1 might be the D (5 bases). The CDR3 extends over 13 amino acids. Trimming took 5 bases from V and 3 from J, leaving 10 bases between them. The CDR3 DNA is TGTGCCAGCAGTAGACAGCAATACACTGAAGCTTTCTTT. This gives the protein CASSRQQYTEAFF.